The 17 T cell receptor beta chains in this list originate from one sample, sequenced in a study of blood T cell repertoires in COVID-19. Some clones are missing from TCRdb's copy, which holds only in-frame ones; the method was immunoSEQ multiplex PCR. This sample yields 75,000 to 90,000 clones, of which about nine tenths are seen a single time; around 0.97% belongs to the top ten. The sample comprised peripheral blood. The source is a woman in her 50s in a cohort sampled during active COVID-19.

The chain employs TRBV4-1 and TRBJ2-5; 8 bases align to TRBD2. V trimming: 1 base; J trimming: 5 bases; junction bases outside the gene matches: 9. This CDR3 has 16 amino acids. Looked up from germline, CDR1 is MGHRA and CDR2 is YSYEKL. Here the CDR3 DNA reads TGCGCCAGCAGCCAAGGGGGGGCTAGCGGGTTTGAGACCCAGTACTTC. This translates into CASSQGGASGFETQYF.

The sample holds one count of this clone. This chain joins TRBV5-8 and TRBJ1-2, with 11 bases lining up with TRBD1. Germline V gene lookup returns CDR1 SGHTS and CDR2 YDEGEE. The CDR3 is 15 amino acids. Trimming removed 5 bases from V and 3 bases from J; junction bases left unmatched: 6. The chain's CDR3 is CASSSGQGADYGYTF. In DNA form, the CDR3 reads TGTGCCAGCAGTTCCGGACAGGGGGCAGACTATGGCTACACCTTC.

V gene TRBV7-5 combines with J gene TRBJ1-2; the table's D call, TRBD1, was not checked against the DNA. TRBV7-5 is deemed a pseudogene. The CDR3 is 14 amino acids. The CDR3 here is CARSYRQSHYGYTF. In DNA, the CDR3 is TGTGCCAGAAGCTATCGACAGTCCCACTATGGCTACACCTTC.

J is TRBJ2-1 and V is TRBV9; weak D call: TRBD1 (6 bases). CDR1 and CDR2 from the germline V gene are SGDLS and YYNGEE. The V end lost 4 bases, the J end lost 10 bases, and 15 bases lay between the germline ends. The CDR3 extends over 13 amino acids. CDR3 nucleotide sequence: TGTGCCAGCAGCCCGACCCCCCAGGGGGAGCAGTTCTTC. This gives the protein CASSPTPQGEQFF.

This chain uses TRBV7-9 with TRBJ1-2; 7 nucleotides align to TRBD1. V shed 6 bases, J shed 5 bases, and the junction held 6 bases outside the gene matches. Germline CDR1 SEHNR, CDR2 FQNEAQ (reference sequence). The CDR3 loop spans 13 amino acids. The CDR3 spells CASRRDSQYGYTF. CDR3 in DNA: TGTGCCAGCAGGCGGGACAGTCAGTATGGCTACACCTTC.

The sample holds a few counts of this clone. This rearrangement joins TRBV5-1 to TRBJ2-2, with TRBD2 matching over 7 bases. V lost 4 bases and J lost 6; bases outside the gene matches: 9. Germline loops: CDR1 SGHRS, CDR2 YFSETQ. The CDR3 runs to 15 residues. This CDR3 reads CASSLGGRIAGELFF. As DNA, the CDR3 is TGCGCCAGCAGCCTCGGCGGGAGAATTGCCGGGGAGCTGTTTTTT.

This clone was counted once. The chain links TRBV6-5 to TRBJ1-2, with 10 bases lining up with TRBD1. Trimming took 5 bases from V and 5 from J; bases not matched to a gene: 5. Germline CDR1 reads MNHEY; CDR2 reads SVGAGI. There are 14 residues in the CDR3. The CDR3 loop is CASSRTGGSYGYTF. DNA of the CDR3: TGTGCCAGCAGTAGGACAGGGGGATCTTATGGCTACACCTTC.

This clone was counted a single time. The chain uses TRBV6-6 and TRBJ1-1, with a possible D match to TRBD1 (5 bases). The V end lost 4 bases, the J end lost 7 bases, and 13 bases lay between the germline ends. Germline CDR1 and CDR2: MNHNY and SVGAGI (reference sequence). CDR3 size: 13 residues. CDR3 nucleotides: TGTGCCAGCAGTTCTCCCCACGGGGGTGAAGCTTTCTTT. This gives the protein CASSSPHGGEAFF.

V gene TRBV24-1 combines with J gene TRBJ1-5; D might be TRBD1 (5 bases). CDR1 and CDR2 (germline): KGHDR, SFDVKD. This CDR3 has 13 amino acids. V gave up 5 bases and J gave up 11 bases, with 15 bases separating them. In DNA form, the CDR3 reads TGTGCCACCAGTGCTGGGGCCTATGGGGCCCAGCATTTT. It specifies CATSAGAYGAQHF.

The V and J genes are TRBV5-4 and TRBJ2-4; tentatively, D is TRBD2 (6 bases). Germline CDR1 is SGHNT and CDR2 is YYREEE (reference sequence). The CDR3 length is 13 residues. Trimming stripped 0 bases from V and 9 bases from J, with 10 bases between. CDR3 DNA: TGTGCCAGCAGCTTGGCACTAGCCCCCATTCAGTACTTC. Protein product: CASSLALAPIQYF.

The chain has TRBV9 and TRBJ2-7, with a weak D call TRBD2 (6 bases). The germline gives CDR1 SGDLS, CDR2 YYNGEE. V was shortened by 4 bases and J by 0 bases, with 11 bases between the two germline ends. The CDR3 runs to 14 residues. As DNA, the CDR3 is TGTGCCAGCAGCCCCGGGGGAAGCTCCTACGAGCAGTACTTC. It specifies CASSPGGSSYEQYF.

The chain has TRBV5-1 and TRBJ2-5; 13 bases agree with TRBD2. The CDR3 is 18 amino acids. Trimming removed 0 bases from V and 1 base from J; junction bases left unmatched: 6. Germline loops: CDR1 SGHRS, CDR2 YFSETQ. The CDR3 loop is CASSLGTSGRRSQETQYF. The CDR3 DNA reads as TGCGCCAGCAGCTTGGGGACTAGCGGGAGAAGGAGCCAAGAGACCCAGTACTTC.

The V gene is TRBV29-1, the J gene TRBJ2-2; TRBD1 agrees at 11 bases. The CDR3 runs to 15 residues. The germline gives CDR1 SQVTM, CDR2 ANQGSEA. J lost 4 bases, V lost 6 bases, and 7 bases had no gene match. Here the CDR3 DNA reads TGCAGCGTCACCGGACAGGGGGCGGGCACCGGGGAGCTGTTTTTT. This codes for CSVTGQGAGTGELFF.

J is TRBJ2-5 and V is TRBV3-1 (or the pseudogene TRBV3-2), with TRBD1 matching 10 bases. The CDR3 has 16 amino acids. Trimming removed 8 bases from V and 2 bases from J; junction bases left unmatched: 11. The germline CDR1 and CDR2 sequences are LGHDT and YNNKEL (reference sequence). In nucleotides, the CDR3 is TGTGCCAGCGTCCCTGGGGACAGGGGATTTCAAGAGACCCAGTACTTC. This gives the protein CASVPGDRGFQETQYF.

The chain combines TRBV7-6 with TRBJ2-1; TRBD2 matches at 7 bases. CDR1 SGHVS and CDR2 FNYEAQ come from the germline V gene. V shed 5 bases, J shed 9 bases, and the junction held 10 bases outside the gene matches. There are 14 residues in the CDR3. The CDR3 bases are TGTGCCAGCAGCCCGGGGAGGGTATCGGGTGAGCAGTTCTTC. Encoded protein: CASSPGRVSGEQFF. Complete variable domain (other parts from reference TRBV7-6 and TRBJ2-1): GAGVSQSPRYKVTKRGQDVALRCDPISGHVSLYWYRQALGQGPEFLTYFNYEAQQDKSGLPNDRFSAERPEGSISTLTIQRTEQRDSAMYRCASSPGRVSGEQFFGPGTRLTVL.

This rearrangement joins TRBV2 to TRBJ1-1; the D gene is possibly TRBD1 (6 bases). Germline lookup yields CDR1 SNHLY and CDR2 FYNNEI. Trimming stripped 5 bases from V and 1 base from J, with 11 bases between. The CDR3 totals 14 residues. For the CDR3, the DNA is TGTGCCAGCAGTATCATGACAGGGAACACTGAAGCTTTCTTT. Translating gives CASSIMTGNTEAFF.

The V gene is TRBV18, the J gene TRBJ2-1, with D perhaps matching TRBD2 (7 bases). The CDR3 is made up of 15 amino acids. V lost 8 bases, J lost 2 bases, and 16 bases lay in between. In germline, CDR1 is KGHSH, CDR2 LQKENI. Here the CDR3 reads CASGGGERAYNEQFF. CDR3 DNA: TGTGCCAGCGGAGGGGGGGAAAGGGCCTACAATGAGCAGTTCTTC. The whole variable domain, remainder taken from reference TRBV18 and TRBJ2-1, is NAGVMQNPRHLVRRRGQEARLRCSPMKGHSHVYWYRQLPEEGLKFMVYLQKENIIDESGMPKERFSAEFPKEGPSILRIQQVVRGDSAAYFCASGGGERAYNEQFFGPGTRLTVL.